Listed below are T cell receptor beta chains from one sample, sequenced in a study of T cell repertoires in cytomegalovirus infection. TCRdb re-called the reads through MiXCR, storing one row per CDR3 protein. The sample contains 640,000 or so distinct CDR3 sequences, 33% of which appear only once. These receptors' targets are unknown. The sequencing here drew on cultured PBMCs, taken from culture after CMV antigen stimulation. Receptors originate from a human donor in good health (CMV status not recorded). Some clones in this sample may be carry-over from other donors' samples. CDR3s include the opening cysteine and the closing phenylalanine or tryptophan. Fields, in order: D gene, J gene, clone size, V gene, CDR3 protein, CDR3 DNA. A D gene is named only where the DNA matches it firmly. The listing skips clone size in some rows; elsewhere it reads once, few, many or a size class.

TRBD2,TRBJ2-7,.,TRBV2,CASSVIGGRGAYEQYF,TGTGCCAGCAGTGTGATTGGTGGGAGGGGCGCCTACGAGCAGTACTTC
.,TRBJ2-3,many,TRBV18,CASSPVTDTQYF,TGTGCCAGCAGTCCAGTCACAGATACGCAGTATTTT
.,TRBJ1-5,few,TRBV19,CASSIFATGNQPQHF,TGTGCCAGTAGTATTTTCGCAACAGGGAATCAGCCCCAGCATTTT
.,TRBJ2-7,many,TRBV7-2,CASTRPGPLEQYF,TGTGCCAGCACCCGACCAGGCCCCCTCGAGCAGTACTTC
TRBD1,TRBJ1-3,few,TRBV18,CASSRRPGQGLDRSGNTIYF,TGTGCCAGCTCACGACGGCCGGGACAGGGTCTTGATCGTTCTGGAAACACCATATATTTT
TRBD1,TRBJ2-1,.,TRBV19,CASSILDRGAYNEQFF,TGTGCCAGTAGTATCCTAGACAGGGGTGCCTACAATGAGCAGTTCTTC
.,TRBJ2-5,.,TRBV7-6,CASSSPPEEETQYF,TGTGCCAGCAGCTCGCCCCCCGAGGAGGAGACCCAGTACTTC
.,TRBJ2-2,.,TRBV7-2,CASSLVGQGTGELFF,TGTGCCAGCAGCTTAGTTGGGCAGGGCACCGGGGAGCTGTTTTTT
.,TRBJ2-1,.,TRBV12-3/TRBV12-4,CASSPVRRSNEQFF,TGTGCCAGCAGCCCTGTACGCCGTAGCAATGAGCAGTTCTTC
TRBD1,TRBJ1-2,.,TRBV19,CASSIFGTDSYGYTF,TGTGCCAGTAGTATTTTCGGGACAGACAGCTATGGCTACACCTTC
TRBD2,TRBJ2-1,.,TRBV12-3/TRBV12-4,CASRHLAGAENEQFF,TGTGCCAGCAGGCACCTAGCGGGGGCTGAGAATGAGCAGTTCTTC
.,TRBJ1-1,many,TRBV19,CASSIGRGLAEAFF,TGTGCCAGTAGTATTGGCAGGGGCTTGGCTGAAGCTTTCTTT
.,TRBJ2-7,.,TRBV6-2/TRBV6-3,CASSSHGGPSYEQYF,TGTGCCAGCAGTTCCCACGGTGGGCCCTCCTACGAGCAGTACTTC
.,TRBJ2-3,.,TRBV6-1,CASSGVTGPLPSTDTQYF,TGTGCCAGCAGTGGTGTGACTGGGCCCCTTCCTAGCACAGATACGCAGTATTTT
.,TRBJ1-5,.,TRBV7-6,CASSCPGYSGRPQHF,TGTGCCAGCAGCTGTCCTGGATACAGTGGCAGGCCCCAGCATTTT
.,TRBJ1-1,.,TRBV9,CASSVDAGHKEF,TGTGCCAGCAGCGTAGACGCAGGCCACAAGGAATTT
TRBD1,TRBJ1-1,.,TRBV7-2,CASSRDSKSEAFF,TGTGCCAGCAGCAGGGACAGTAAGAGTGAAGCTTTCTTT
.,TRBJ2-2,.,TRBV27,CASSFRQDITGELFF,TGTGCCAGCAGTTTTAGGCAGGACATCACCGGGGAGCTGTTTTTT
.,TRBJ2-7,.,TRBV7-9,CASSFWGGLGSYEQYF,TGTGCCAGCAGCTTTTGGGGCGGACTGGGTTCCTACGAGCAGTACTTC
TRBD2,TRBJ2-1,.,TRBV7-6,CASSFSFAGGHVNEQFF,TGTGCCAGCAGCTTCTCATTTGCGGGGGGGCATGTAAATGAGCAGTTCTTC
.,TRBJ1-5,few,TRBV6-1,CASSEAGWANQPQHF,TGTGCCAGCAGTGAAGCTGGGTGGGCCAATCAGCCCCAGCATTTT
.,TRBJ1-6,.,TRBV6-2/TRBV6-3,CASSFVGTNSPLHF,TGTGCCAGCAGTTTCGTAGGGACGAATTCACCCCTCCACTTT
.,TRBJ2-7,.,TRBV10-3,CAIGDIGVSDEQYF,TGTGCCATCGGTGATATCGGGGTTTCGGACGAGCAGTACTTC
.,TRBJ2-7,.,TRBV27,CASKEGVFSYEQYF,TGTGCCAGCAAGGAGGGAGTATTTTCCTACGAGCAGTACTTC
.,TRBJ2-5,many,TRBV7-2,CASSLAGPSETQYF,TGTGCCAGCAGCTTAGCGGGACCCTCAGAGACCCAGTACTTC
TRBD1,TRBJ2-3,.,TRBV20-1,CSASDRGVADTQYF,TGCAGTGCGTCGGACAGGGGGGTTGCAGATACGCAGTATTTT
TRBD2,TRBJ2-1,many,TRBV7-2,CASGWVAGSSYNEQFF,TGTGCCAGCGGGTGGGTAGCGGGTAGCTCCTACAATGAGCAGTTCTTC
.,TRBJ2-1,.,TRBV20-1,CSARDSREPYNEQFF,TGCAGTGCTAGAGATTCACGGGAGCCCTACAATGAGCAGTTCTTC
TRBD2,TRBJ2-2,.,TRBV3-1,CASSQYASSGRNTGELFF,TGTGCCAGCAGCCAATACGCTTCTAGCGGGAGAAACACCGGGGAGCTGTTTTTT
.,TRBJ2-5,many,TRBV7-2,CASSPPFTAQETQYF,TGTGCCAGCAGCCCTCCCTTTACTGCCCAAGAGACCCAGTACTTC
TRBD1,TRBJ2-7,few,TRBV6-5,CASTVRQGMYEQYF,TGTGCCAGCACCGTTCGACAGGGGATGTACGAGCAGTACTTC
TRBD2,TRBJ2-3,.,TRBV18,CASSPPSGRGDTQYF,TGTGCCAGCTCACCACCGAGCGGGAGGGGAGATACGCAGTATTTT
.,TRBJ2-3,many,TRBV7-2,CASSLAGGHLTDTQYF,TGTGCCAGCAGCTTAGCGGGGGGGCACCTGACAGATACGCAGTATTTT
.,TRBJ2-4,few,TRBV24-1,CATSDLLAQAVPNIQYF,TGTGCCACCAGTGATTTGTTGGCACAGGCCGTTCCGAACATTCAGTACTTC
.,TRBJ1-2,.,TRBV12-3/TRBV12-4,CASSLTRQPSPNGYTF,TGTGCCAGCAGTCTCACCCGACAGCCTTCTCCTAATGGCTACACCTTC
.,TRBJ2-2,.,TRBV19,CASTPRDNKKTGELFF,TGTGCCAGTACCCCAAGGGATAATAAGAAGACCGGGGAGCTGTTTTTT
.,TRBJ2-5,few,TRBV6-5,CASSSPRFAGETQYF,TGTGCCAGCAGTTCCCCTAGGTTCGCGGGAGAGACCCAGTACTTC
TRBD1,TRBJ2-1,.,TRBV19,CATNAHRGNEQFF,TGTGCCACCAATGCACACAGGGGGAATGAGCAGTTCTTC
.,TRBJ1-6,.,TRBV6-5,CASGGRYNSPLHF,TGTGCCAGCGGGGGGAGATATAATTCACCCCTCCACTTT
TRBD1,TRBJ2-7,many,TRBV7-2,CASSRTGEIYEQYF,TGTGCCAGCAGCCGAACAGGGGAGATCTACGAGCAGTACTTC
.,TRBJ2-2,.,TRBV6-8,CASSPTSREVTGELFF,TGTGCCAGCAGTCCAACATCCAGGGAGGTCACCGGGGAGCTGTTTTTT
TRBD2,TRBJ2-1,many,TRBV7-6,CASSQGLAGVNEQFF,TGTGCCAGCAGCCAGGGACTAGCGGGAGTGAATGAGCAGTTCTTC
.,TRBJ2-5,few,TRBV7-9,CASSSTDRETQYF,TGTGCCAGCAGCTCGACAGATAGGGAGACCCAGTACTTC
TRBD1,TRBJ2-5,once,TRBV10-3,CAISENLQGDRETQYF,TGTGCCATCAGTGAGAACTTACAGGGGGATCGGGAGACCCAGTACTTC
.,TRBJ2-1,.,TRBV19,CASSIGTLNEQFF,TGTGCCAGTAGTATCGGGACTCTCAATGAGCAGTTCTTC
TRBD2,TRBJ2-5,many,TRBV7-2,CASSLILAREGTQYF,TGTGCCAGCAGCTTAATTCTAGCGAGGGAGGGGACCCAGTACTTC
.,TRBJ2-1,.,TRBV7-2,CASSLGTALGNEQFF,TGTGCCAGCAGCTTAGGGACTGCCCTGGGGAATGAGCAGTTCTTC
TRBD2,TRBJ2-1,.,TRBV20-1,CSASNRAGISYNEQFF,TGCAGTGCTAGTAATCGAGCGGGAATCTCCTACAATGAGCAGTTCTTC
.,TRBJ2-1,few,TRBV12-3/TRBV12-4,CASSRTEIRNEQFF,TGTGCCAGCAGCCGCACCGAGATCCGGAATGAGCAGTTCTTC
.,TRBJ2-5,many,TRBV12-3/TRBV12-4,CASSLVSQETQYF,TGTGCCAGCAGCTTAGTGTCCCAAGAGACCCAGTACTTC
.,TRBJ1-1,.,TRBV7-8,CASSLDADGGIQAFF,TGTGCCAGCAGCTTAGATGCCGACGGGGGTATCCAAGCTTTCTTT
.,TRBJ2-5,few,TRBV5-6,CASSFGPIQETQYF,TGTGCCAGCAGCTTCGGACCGATCCAAGAGACCCAGTACTTC
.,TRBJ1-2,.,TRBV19,CASTDIQRGRYGYTF,TGTGCCAGTACCGACATCCAGCGGGGACGCTATGGCTACACCTTC
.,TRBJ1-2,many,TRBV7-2,CASSWDHLLETNYGYTF,TGTGCCAGCAGCTGGGACCACCTATTAGAGACTAACTATGGCTACACCTTC
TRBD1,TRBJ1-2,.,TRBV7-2,CASSLGGTGYGYTF,TGTGCCAGCAGCTTAGGAGGGACAGGCTATGGCTACACCTTC
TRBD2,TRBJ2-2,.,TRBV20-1,CSARDPAGGSTGELFF,TGCAGTGCTAGAGATCCGGCGGGGGGGTCCACCGGGGAGCTGTTTTTT
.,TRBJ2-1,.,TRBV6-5,CASGVLYNEQFF,TGTGCCAGCGGGGTTTTATACAATGAGCAGTTCTTC
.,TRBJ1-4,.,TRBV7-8,CASSLAQKLQGTNEKLFF,TGTGCCAGCAGCTTAGCGCAAAAATTACAGGGTACTAATGAAAAACTGTTTTTT
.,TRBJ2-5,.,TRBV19,CASSAIRRKQETQYF,TGTGCCAGTAGCGCAATACGGCGGAAACAAGAGACCCAGTACTTC
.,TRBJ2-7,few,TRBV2,CASSPGLPYEQYF,TGTGCCAGCAGTCCAGGACTCCCATACGAGCAGTACTTC